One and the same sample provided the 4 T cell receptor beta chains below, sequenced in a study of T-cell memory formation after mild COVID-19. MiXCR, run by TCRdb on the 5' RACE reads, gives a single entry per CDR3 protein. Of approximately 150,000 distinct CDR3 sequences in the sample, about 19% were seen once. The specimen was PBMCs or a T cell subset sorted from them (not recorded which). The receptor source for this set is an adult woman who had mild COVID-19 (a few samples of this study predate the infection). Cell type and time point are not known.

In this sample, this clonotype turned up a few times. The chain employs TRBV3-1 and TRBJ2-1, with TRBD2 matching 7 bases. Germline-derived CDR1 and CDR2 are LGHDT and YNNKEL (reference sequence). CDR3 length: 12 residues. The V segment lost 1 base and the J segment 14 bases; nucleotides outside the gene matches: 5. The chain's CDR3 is CASSQGELAKFF. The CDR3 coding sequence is TGTGCCAGCAGCCAAGGGGAACTAGCGAAGTTCTTC.

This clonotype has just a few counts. CDR3 sequence reads: CASSVARGTEAFF. In DNA, the CDR3 is TGTGCCAGCAGTGTTGCCAGGGGGACTGAAGCTTTCTTT. The rearrangement links TRBV25-1 to TRBJ1-1; 7 bases match TRBD1. The ends lost 4 bases at V and 5 bases at J; junction bases unmatched: 4. The CDR3 length is 13 residues. CDR1 MGHDK and CDR2 SYGVNS come from the germline V gene.

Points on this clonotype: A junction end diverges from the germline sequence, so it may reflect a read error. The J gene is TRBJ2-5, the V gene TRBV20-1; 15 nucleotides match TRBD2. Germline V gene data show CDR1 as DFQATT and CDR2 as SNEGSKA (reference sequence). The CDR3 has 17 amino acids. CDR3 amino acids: CSASAGLAGGPQATQYF. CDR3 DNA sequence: TGCAGTGCTAGTGCTGGACTAGCGGGGGGGCCGCAAGCGACCCAGTACTTC.

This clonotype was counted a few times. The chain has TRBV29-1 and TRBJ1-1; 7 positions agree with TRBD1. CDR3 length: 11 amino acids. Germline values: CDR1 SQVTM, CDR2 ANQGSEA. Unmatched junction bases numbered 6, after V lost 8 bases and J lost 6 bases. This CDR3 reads CSTRTGSEAFF. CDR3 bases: TGCAGCACCCGGACAGGCTCTGAAGCTTTCTTT. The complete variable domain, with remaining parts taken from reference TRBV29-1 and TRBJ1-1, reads SAVISQKPSRDICQRGTSLTIQCQVDSQVTMMFWYRQQPGQSLTLIATANQGSEATYESGFVIDKFPISRPNLTFSTLTVSNMSPEDSSIYLCSTRTGSEAFFGQGTRLTVV.